The 24 T cell receptor beta chains below come from one sample, sequenced in a study of cytomegalovirus exposure and HLA in healthy donors. Both 60 Vbeta primers and 13 Jbeta primers went into the PCR. Generated by immunoSEQ multiplex PCR, the TCRdb table keeps only in-frame clones and is missing some. The table includes about 100,000 clones, around 73% detected once. The specimen sequenced was PBMCs. These receptors were collected from a young man in good health and CMV-seronegative.

This clone was detected only a few times. The chain employs TRBV9 and TRBJ2-3, with D maybe TRBD2 (5 bases). The germline V and J ends were trimmed by 5 bases and 1 base, with 11 bases remaining between them. This CDR3 is 14 amino acids long. Looked up from germline, CDR1 is SGDLS and CDR2 is YYNGEE. In DNA, the CDR3 is TGTGCCAGCAGGAGAGGGCAGGGCACAGATACGCAGTATTTT. This sequence encodes CASRRGQGTDTQYF.

The genes are TRBV5-1 and TRBJ2-7; D ambiguous. The V and J ends lost 5 bases and 0 bases respectively, with 15 bases between them. Looked up from germline, CDR1 is SGHRS and CDR2 is YFSETQ. The CDR3 length is 15 residues. CDR3 sequence reads: CASRHVLASSYEQYF. CDR3 DNA sequence: TGCGCCAGCAGACACGTTTTAGCCAGCTCCTACGAGCAGTACTTC.

The chain joins TRBV23-1 to TRBJ2-1; 15 bases fit TRBD2. TRBV23-1 carries the ORF label, with uncertain function. V shed 8 bases and J 8 bases; nucleotides not matched to a gene: 7. This CDR3 comprises 15 residues. CDR3 sequence: CASCGLAGGRHEQFF. The CDR3, as DNA: TGCGCCAGCTGTGGACTAGCGGGGGGGCGGCATGAGCAGTTCTTC.

This clone came up a few times. This chain uses TRBV28 with TRBJ1-2; 8 bases match TRBD1. V lost 6 bases, J lost 6 bases, and 12 bases stayed unmatched. Germline CDR1 and CDR2: MDHEN and SYDVKM. There are 15 residues in the CDR3. The DNA for the CDR3 is TGTGCCAGCAGGCTTGGGACAGGCACGCGGGATGGCTACACCTTC. This sequence encodes CASRLGTGTRDGYTF.

The V and J genes are TRBV5-4 and TRBJ2-3; weak D call: TRBD2 (6 bases). V was clipped by 4 bases and J by 4 bases, with 13 bases between them. The CDR3 loop spans 14 amino acids. CDR1 and CDR2 from the germline V gene are SGHNT and YYREEE (reference sequence). The CDR3 here is CASSDRLGSDTQYF. The DNA of the CDR3 is TGTGCCAGCAGCGACAGACTAGGTTCAGATACGCAGTATTTT.

This chain uses TRBV25-1 with TRBJ1-2; D remains ambiguous. The CDR3 spans 15 residues. Germline V gene sequence: CDR1 MGHDK, CDR2 SYGVNS. Deletions cut 3 bases from V and 2 bases from J, with 13 bases between. CDR3 loop: CASSDYKRGNYGYTF. The CDR3 DNA reads as TGTGCCAGCAGTGATTACAAGCGCGGGAACTATGGCTACACCTTC.

The chain carries TRBV7-6 and TRBJ2-7, with D maybe TRBD1 (6 bases). V was trimmed by 1 base and J by 3 bases, leaving 7 bases between them. This CDR3 has 13 residues. Germline V gene sequence: CDR1 SGHVS, CDR2 FNYEAQ. The CDR3 DNA reads as TGTGCCAGCAGCTTAGGACAGGACTACGAGCAGTACTTC. This codes for CASSLGQDYEQYF.

The chain combines TRBV27 with TRBJ2-7; 10 bases are shared with TRBD2. Germline values: CDR1 MNHEY, CDR2 SMNVEV (reference sequence). The CDR3 sequence is 14 residues long. Unmatched junction bases numbered 5, after V lost 5 bases and J lost 4 bases. The CDR3 region is CASSPSTSGYEQYF. CDR3 nucleotides: TGTGCCAGCAGTCCCTCGACTAGCGGGTACGAGCAGTACTTC.

This chain connects TRBV4-1 to TRBJ1-1, with D unresolved. Trimming removed 0 bases at V and 0 bases at J, with 11 bases between. CDR3 length: 16 amino acids. Germline CDR1 and CDR2: MGHRA and YSYEKL. For the CDR3, the DNA is TGCGCCAGCAGCCAAGATCAGGCGGGGATGAACACTGAAGCTTTCTTT. Protein sequence: CASSQDQAGMNTEAFF.

This chain links TRBV5-1 with TRBJ2-7; 7 positions match TRBD1. The V and J ends lost 0 bases and 0 bases, in that order; junction bases with no gene match: 3. The germline V gene has CDR1 SGHRS and CDR2 YFSETQ. This CDR3 comprises 15 residues. The CDR3 region is CASSLEQGSSYEQYF. The CDR3 bases are TGCGCCAGCAGCTTGGAACAGGGGAGCTCCTACGAGCAGTACTTC.

This chain connects TRBV4-1 to TRBJ1-1, with D possibly matching TRBD1 (6 bases). Trimming took 5 bases from V and 5 from J, leaving 15 bases between them. Germline V lookup: CDR1 MGHRA, CDR2 YSYEKL. CDR3 size: 14 residues. The CDR3 spells CASSVSGAWTEAFF. The CDR3 coding sequence is TGCGCCAGCAGCGTATCAGGGGCTTGGACTGAAGCTTTCTTT.

The chain links TRBV19 to TRBJ1-2; perhaps TRBD1 as D (5 bases). V was clipped by 5 bases and J by 8 bases, with 18 bases between them. The CDR3 consists of 14 residues. Germline assignment: CDR1 LNHDA and CDR2 SQIVND (reference sequence). The CDR3 sequence: CASSFDSYLGGYTF. CDR3 bases: TGTGCCAGTAGTTTTGACAGCTATCTCGGCGGCTACACCTTC. Full variable domain (outside the CDR3, taken from reference TRBV19 and TRBJ1-2): DGGITQSPKYLFRKEGQNVTLSCEQNLNHDAMYWYRQDPGQGLRLIYYSQIVNDFQKGDIAEGYSVSREKKESFPLTVTSAQKNPTAFYLCASSFDSYLGGYTFGSGTRLTVV.

This clone was seen only once. Written as DNA, the CDR3 is TGTGCCAGCAGCTTTGCGGACAGGACCTACGAGCAGTACTTC. The encoded protein is CASSFADRTYEQYF. The chain is built from TRBV7-9 and TRBJ2-7; 7 bases fit TRBD1. CDR3 length: 14 amino acids. V shed 3 bases, J shed 2 bases, and the junction held 4 bases outside the gene matches. Germline V gene lookup returns CDR1 SEHNR and CDR2 FQNEAQ (reference sequence).

The chain is built from TRBV9 and TRBJ1-6; D unresolved. Germline V gene data show CDR1 as SGDLS and CDR2 as YYNGEE. This CDR3 has 15 amino acids. The V end was cut by 0 bases, the J end by 13 bases, with 17 bases between. CDR3 sequence reads: CASSVGTGEGGPLHF. In nucleotides, the CDR3 is TGTGCCAGCAGCGTAGGGACCGGAGAGGGAGGGCCCCTCCACTTT.

The chain carries TRBV29-1 and TRBJ2-7; tentatively, D is TRBD1 (9 bases). Trimming removed 4 bases at V and 3 bases at J, with 19 bases between. CDR1 and CDR2 (germline): SQVTM, ANQGSEA. The CDR3 extends over 15 amino acids. The CDR3: CSVGSRGGQGYEQYF. The CDR3 bases are TGCAGCGTTGGCTCCCGGGGGGGACAGGGCTACGAGCAGTACTTC.

This chain links TRBV2 with TRBJ2-5, with 7 positions matching TRBD1. The CDR3 loop spans 12 amino acids. With V trimmed by 8 bases and J by 7 bases, 7 bases remained unmatched. The germline CDR1 and CDR2 sequences are SNHLY and FYNNEI. The DNA of the CDR3 is TGTGCCAGCGCCAGGGGGATAGGGACCCAGTACTTC. Translation: CASARGIGTQYF.

This clone was recorded once. The V gene is TRBV7-9, the J gene TRBJ2-3; D is possibly TRBD2 (5 bases). CDR3 length: 16 amino acids. Deletions cut 4 bases from V and 0 bases from J, with 14 bases between. In germline, CDR1 is SEHNR, CDR2 FQNEAQ (reference sequence). The CDR3 is CASSSLETLSTDTQYF. The CDR3 DNA sequence: TGTGCCAGCAGCTCACTAGAAACCCTTAGCACAGATACGCAGTATTTT.

This chain links TRBV29-1 with TRBJ2-7; 7 bases are shared with TRBD2. This CDR3 comprises 13 residues. Germline assignment: CDR1 SQVTM and CDR2 ANQGSEA. V lost 0 bases to trimming and J lost 6 bases; unmatched junction nucleotides: 5. CDR3 nucleotide sequence: TGCAGCGTTGAAGATCTGGGAGGGTTCGAGCAGTACTTC. Translated: CSVEDLGGFEQYF.

This rearrangement joins TRBV10-1 to TRBJ2-5; D remains ambiguous. Trimming cost V 5 bases and J 2 bases, with 3 bases left between them. In germline, CDR1 is WNHNN, CDR2 SYGVQD (reference sequence). This CDR3 is built from 11 residues. Here the CDR3 DNA reads TGCGCCAGCAGTCTTCAAGAGACCCAGTACTTC. Residues: CASSLQETQYF.

This clone was observed a handful of times. This chain links TRBV4-2 with TRBJ1-1, with a tentative D call TRBD1 (6 bases). The CDR3 is 14 residues long. Trimming shortened V by 5 bases and J by 0 bases, and 10 bases separated the two germline ends. The germline V gene encodes CDR1 LGHNA and CDR2 YNFKEQ. The CDR3 region is CASSNGQLNTEAFF. The CDR3 DNA is TGTGCCAGCAGCAACGGACAGCTGAACACTGAAGCTTTCTTT.

V is TRBV7-9 and J is TRBJ1-4, with TRBD1 matching over 7 bases. Unmatched junction bases numbered 2, after V lost 1 base and J lost 3 bases. Looked up from germline, CDR1 is SEHNR and CDR2 is FQNEAQ (reference sequence). This CDR3 is built from 15 residues. CDR3 nucleotide sequence: TGTGCCAGCAGCTTAGGGGGACAGCCTAATGAAAAACTGTTTTTT. It specifies CASSLGGQPNEKLFF.

The V gene is TRBV6-6, the J gene TRBJ2-7; 13 bases agree with TRBD2. This CDR3 spans 14 amino acids. V dropped 6 bases and J dropped 8; count of bases not matched to a gene: 7. Per the germline V gene, CDR1 is MNHNY and CDR2 is SVGAGI (reference sequence). This chain's CDR3 is CASRGGTSGTKQYF. CDR3 DNA: TGTGCCAGCAGAGGCGGGACTAGCGGGACGAAGCAGTACTTC.

The chain joins TRBV6-1 to TRBJ2-1; 7 nucleotides match TRBD2. The V segment lost 4 bases and the J segment 6 bases; nucleotides outside the gene matches: 6. The CDR3 runs to 14 residues. CDR1 is MNHNS and CDR2 is SASEGT in the germline V gene. This CDR3 is CASSAGLGPNEQFF. CDR3 DNA sequence: TGTGCCAGCAGTGCCGGACTAGGGCCCAATGAGCAGTTCTTC.

The chain couples TRBV2 to TRBJ1-3; the match to TRBD1 covers 9 bases. The V and J ends lost 5 bases and 1 base, in that order; junction bases with no gene match: 6. Germline V CDR1 and CDR2: SNHLY, FYNNEI. The CDR3 spans 16 residues. The CDR3 region has the DNA TGTGCCAGCAGTACAGGGGGCGCGAATTCTGGAAACACCATATATTTT. This codes for CASSTGGANSGNTIYF. The whole variable domain, remainder taken from reference TRBV2 and TRBJ1-3, is EPEVTQTPSHQVTQMGQEVILRCVPISNHLYFYWYRQILGQKVEFLVSFYNNEISEKSEIFDDQFSVERPDGSNFTLKIRSTKLEDSAMYFCASSTGGANSGNTIYFGEGSWLTVV.